The clone carrying this TCR beta chain came up many times. Time point: pre-sensitization, week 0. Treatment in this sample: therapeutic diphenylcyclopropenone sensitization with weekly scalp DPC. The CDR3 consists of 17 residues. Germline V lookup: CDR1 LGHNT, CDR2 FRNRAP. Trimming cost V 6 bases and J 2 bases, with 17 bases left between them. The source of the sample is a study of human T cells and chemical hapten exposure. A single record per CDR3 protein comes from TCRdb applying MiXCR to the RACE reads. The sample carries 300,000 to 450,000 distinct CDR3 sequences, approximately 5% recorded once. The chain links TRBV12-5 to TRBJ2-6; D might be TRBD1 (5 bases). Sequences were derived from whole blood, sampled in connection with sensitization to the hapten diphenylcyclopropenone (DPC). The receptor comes from a woman aged 50 to 60 with alopecia areata. Some clones in this sample may be carry-over from other donors' samples. The CDR3 is CASGPRRQPPGANVLTF. CDR3 bases: TGTGCTAGTGGGCCAAGAAGACAGCCCCCTGGGGCCAACGTCCTGACTTTC.